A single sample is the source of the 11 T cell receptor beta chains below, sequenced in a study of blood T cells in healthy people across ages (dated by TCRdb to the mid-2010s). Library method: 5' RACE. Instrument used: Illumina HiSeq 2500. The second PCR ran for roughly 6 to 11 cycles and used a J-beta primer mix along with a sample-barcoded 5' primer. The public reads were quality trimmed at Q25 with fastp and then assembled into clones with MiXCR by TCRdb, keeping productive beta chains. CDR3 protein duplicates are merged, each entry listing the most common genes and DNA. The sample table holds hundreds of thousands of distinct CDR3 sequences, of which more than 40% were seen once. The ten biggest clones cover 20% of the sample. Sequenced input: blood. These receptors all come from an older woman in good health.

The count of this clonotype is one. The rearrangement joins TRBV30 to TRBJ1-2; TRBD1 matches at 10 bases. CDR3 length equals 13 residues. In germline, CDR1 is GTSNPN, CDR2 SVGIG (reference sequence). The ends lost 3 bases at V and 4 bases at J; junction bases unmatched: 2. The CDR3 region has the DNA TGTGCCTGGAGGGGACAGGGGAGCTATGGCTACACCTTC. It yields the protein CAWRGQGSYGYTF.

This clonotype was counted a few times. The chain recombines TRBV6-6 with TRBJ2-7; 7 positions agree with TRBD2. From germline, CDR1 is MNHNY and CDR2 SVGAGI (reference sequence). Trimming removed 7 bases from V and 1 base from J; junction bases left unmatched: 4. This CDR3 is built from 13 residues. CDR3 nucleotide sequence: TGTGCCAGCACACGGGGGGTTTCCTACGAGCAGTACTTC. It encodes CASTRGVSYEQYF.

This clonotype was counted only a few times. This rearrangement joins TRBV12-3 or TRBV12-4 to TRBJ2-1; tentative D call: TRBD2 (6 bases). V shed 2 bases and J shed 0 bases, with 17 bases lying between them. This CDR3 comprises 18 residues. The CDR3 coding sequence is TGTGCCAGCAGTTTATCTATGCGGGGCGCCAGCTCCTACAATGAGCAGTTCTTC. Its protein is CASSLSMRGASSYNEQFF.

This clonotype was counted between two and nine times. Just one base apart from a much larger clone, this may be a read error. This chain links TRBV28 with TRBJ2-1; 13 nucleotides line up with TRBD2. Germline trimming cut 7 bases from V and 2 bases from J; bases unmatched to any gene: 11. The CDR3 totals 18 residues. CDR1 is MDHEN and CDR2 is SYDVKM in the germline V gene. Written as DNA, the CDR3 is TGTGCCAGCACCCCAAACCGACTAGCGGGAGGCGCCTACAATGAGCAGTTCTTC. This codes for CASTPNRLAGGAYNEQFF.

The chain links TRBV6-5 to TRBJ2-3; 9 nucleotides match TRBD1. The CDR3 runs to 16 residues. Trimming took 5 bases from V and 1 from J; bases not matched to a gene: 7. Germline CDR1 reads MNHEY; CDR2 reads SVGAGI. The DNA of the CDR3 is TGTGCCAGCAGTACTAACAGGGGGCGCGGCACAGATACGCAGTATTTT. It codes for CASSTNRGRGTDTQYF.

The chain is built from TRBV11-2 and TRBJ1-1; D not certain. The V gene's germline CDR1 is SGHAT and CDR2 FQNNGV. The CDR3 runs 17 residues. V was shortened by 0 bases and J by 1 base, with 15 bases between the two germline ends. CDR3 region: CASSLESSGSENTEAFF. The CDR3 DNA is TGTGCCAGCAGCTTAGAGTCTTCTGGCTCAGAGAACACTGAAGCTTTCTTT. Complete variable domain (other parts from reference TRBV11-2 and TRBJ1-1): EAGVAQSPRYKIIEKRQSVAFWCNPISGHATLYWYQQILGQGPKLLIQFQNNGVVDDSQLPKDRFSAERLKGVDSTLKIQPAKLEDSAVYLCASSLESSGSENTEAFFGQGTRLTVV.

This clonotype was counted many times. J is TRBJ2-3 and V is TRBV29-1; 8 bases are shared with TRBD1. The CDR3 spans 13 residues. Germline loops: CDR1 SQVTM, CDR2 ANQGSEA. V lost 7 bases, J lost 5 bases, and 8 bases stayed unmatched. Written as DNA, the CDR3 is TGCAGCGCTCCCAGGGGGCAGGGAGATACGCAGTATTTT. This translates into CSAPRGQGDTQYF.

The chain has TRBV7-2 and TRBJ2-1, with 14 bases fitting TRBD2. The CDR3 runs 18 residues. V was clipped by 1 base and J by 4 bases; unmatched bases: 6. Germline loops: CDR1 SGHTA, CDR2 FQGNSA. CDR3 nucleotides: TGTGCCAGCAGCTTAGATCGACTAGCGGGAGGGAGATACAATGAGCAGTTCTTC. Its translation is CASSLDRLAGGRYNEQFF.

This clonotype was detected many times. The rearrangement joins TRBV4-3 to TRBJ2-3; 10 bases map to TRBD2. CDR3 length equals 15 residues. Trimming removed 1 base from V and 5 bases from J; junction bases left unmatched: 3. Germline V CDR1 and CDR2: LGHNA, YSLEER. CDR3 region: CASSQVAGGVDTQYF. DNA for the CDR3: TGCGCCAGCAGCCAAGTAGCGGGAGGAGTAGATACGCAGTATTTT.

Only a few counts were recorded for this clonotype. The CDR3 reads CASSPTTGTTRNIQYF. The CDR3 nucleotides are TGTGCCAGCAGCCCTACTACCGGGACAACAAGGAACATTCAGTACTTC. J is TRBJ2-4 and V is TRBV4-2; a possible D gene is TRBD1 (6 bases). V lost 4 bases and J lost 7, with 20 bases in between. The germline V gene encodes CDR1 LGHNA and CDR2 YNFKEQ. The length of the CDR3 is 16 residues.

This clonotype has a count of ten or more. The CDR3 nucleotides read TGCAGCGTTTCGGGCGGGAGCCCCACAGATACGCAGTATTTT. Its protein product is CSVSGGSPTDTQYF. V is TRBV29-1 and J is TRBJ2-3, with 7 nucleotides matching TRBD2. J was trimmed by 2 bases and V by 5 bases; bases with no gene match: 7. This CDR3 spans 14 amino acids. From germline, CDR1 is SQVTM and CDR2 ANQGSEA.